This is a list of T cell receptor beta chains from one sample in a study of blood T cell repertoires in COVID-19. The data were produced by immunoSEQ multiplex PCR, yet TCRdb's version contains in-frame clones alone and is incomplete. The sample includes some 170,000 clones, about 88% of them seen just once. Sequencing was done on a sample of peripheral blood. The receptors here all came from a man aged 40-49 years with acute or convalescent COVID-19. Both conserved end residues are part of each CDR3. D genes are given only for firm matches. Expanded clones get a size class; other rows say once, few or many, or leave the size out.

V	size	D	J	DNA	CDR3
TRBV5-8	once	TRBD1	TRBJ1-2	TGTGCCAGCAGGGAGACAGGGGGTTTTGGCTACACCTTC	CASRETGGFGYTF
TRBV14	NA	NA	TRBJ1-1	TGTGCCAGCAGCCAACAGAACACTGAAGCTTTCTTT	CASSQQNTEAFF
TRBV10-1	NA	NA	TRBJ2-1	TGCGCCAGCAGTGAGTGGGTAGGGGACTCTAAGTTCTTC	CASSEWVGDSKFF
TRBV4-1	NA	TRBD1	TRBJ1-2	TGCGCCAGCAGCCAAGATCCCGCAGGGGGATGGTCGGTTGAAGGCTACACCTTC	CASSQDPAGGWSVEGYTF
TRBV6-5	NA	NA	TRBJ1-1	TGTGCCAGCATAAGTGGGAGAACCTATGAAGCTTTCTTT	CASISGRTYEAFF
TRBV10-1	once	NA	TRBJ1-2	TGCGCCAGCAGTGAAAGGGGCAGACCGAAAAACTATGGCTACACCTTC	CASSERGRPKNYGYTF
TRBV27	NA	NA	TRBJ2-7	TGTGCCAGCAGTCCGACCGGGACAATCTCCTCCTACGAGCAGTACTTC	CASSPTGTISSYEQYF
TRBV2	NA	NA	TRBJ1-1	TGTGCCAGCAGTGAATCGCTGGGTGGCGGAACTGAAGCTTTCTTT	CASSESLGGGTEAFF
TRBV30	NA	TRBD1	TRBJ1-1	TGTGCCTGGGGACAGGGGGTTATGGACACTGAAGCTTTCTTT	CAWGQGVMDTEAFF
TRBV4-1	NA	TRBD2	TRBJ2-1	TGCGCCAGCAGCCAAGAGCTGGCGGGAGCCTACAATGAGCAGTTCTTC	CASSQELAGAYNEQFF
TRBV9	NA	TRBD2	TRBJ2-3	TGTGCCAGCAGCGCCTACTCTAGCGGGGGGGCCATGAGGTCAGATACGCAGTATTTT	CASSAYSSGGAMRSDTQYF